This entry lists 8 T cell receptor beta chains sequenced from one sample in a study of T cells in Graves' hyperthyroidism and ophthalmopathy. The CDR3 regions of TCR beta were amplified from RNA transcripts. During a first-round RT-PCR of the TCR CDR3, the HTBI primer set was used. TCRdb re-called the multiplex PCR reads through MiXCR, storing one row per CDR3 protein. Here the sample spans a few hundred thousand distinct CDR3 sequences, approximately 14% being singletons. The source material was blood. These receptors were collected from a woman aged 18-29 years with Graves' hyperthyroidism.

This clonotype was counted only a few times. The CDR3 region is CASRRDVAYGYTF. As DNA, the CDR3 is TGTGCCAGTAGAAGGGATGTGGCCTATGGCTACACCTTC. V gene TRBV19 combines with J gene TRBJ1-2; D is uncertain. V was pared by 6 bases and J by 4 bases, with 12 bases between. This CDR3 is 13 amino acids long. The germline CDR1 and CDR2 sequences are LNHDA and SQIVND (reference sequence). The full variable domain, in which reference TRBV19 and TRBJ1-2 provide the parts outside the CDR3, is DGGITQSPKYLFRKEGQNVTLSCEQNLNHDAMYWYRQDPGQGLRLIYYSQIVNDFQKGDIAEGYSVSREKKESFPLTVTSAQKNPTAFYLCASRRDVAYGYTFGSGTRLTVV.

This clonotype was counted at least ten times. The chain recombines TRBV6-5 with TRBJ2-7; the D gene is possibly TRBD1 (5 bases). The CDR3 length is 16 residues. Germline lookup yields CDR1 MNHEY and CDR2 SVGAGI. Trimming took 0 bases from V and 2 from J, leaving 14 bases between them. The CDR3 region is CASSYSTGMVPYEQYF. Here the CDR3 DNA reads TGTGCCAGCAGTTACTCAACAGGCATGGTCCCCTACGAGCAGTACTTC.

This clonotype was picked up many times. This chain links TRBV20-1 with TRBJ2-7; a weak D match, TRBD1 (5 bases). The CDR3 loop spans 14 amino acids. Deletions cut 1 base from V and 0 bases from J, with 10 bases between. The germline gives CDR1 DFQATT, CDR2 SNEGSKA (reference sequence). The CDR3 region is CSARVRASSYEQYF. The CDR3 nucleotides read TGCAGTGCTAGAGTCAGGGCTTCCTCCTACGAGCAGTACTTC.

This clonotype was recorded many times. J is TRBJ2-5 and V is TRBV6-5; 8 bases are shared with TRBD2. This CDR3 spans 17 amino acids. V shed 0 bases and J 5 bases; nucleotides not matched to a gene: 11. The V gene's germline CDR1 is MNHEY and CDR2 SVGAGI. CDR3 nucleotides: TGTGCCAGCAGTTACTCGCATGCTACTAGCGGCGGGGAGACCCAGTACTTC. Translating gives CASSYSHATSGGETQYF.

This clonotype has more than one count but fewer than ten. The rearrangement links TRBV7-2 to TRBJ1-2, with no clear D. The CDR3 spans 14 residues. V was shortened by 5 bases and J by 4 bases, with 14 bases between the two germline ends. CDR1 is SGHTA, CDR2 FQGNSA, per germline. The CDR3 spells CASSTTRQLYGYTF. The CDR3 DNA reads TGTGCCAGCAGCACGACCCGACAACTCTATGGCTACACCTTC.

This clonotype showed up many times. V usage is TRBV24-1 and J usage is TRBJ2-3, with 13 bases identical to TRBD2. The V gene end was trimmed by 7 bases and the J gene end by 3 bases; junction bases not matched to a gene: 6. The CDR3 sequence is 16 residues long. From germline, CDR1 is KGHDR and CDR2 SFDVKD. For the CDR3, the DNA is TGTGCCACCAGCCAACCGGGACTAGCGGGAACAGATACGCAGTATTTT. Translating it yields CATSQPGLAGTDTQYF.

This clonotype was counted many times. The gene calls are TRBV12-3 or TRBV12-4 and TRBJ2-1, with 11 positions matching TRBD2. Trimming removed 0 bases from V and 8 bases from J; junction bases left unmatched: 6. The CDR3 has 16 residues. The CDR3 is CASSLATSGSGYEQFF. The CDR3 region has the DNA TGTGCCAGCAGTTTAGCAACTAGCGGGAGCGGATATGAGCAGTTCTTC.

This clonotype was counted at least ten times. The chain couples TRBV3-1 to TRBJ2-2, with D tentatively TRBD2 (6 bases). Trimming removed 4 bases at V and 4 bases at J, with 16 bases between. Germline V CDR1 and CDR2: LGHDT, YNNKEL (reference sequence). The CDR3 has 16 residues. The CDR3 region is CASSPLGEAGTGELFF. CDR3 nucleotide sequence: TGTGCCAGCAGCCCTCTCGGGGAGGCCGGCACCGGGGAGCTGTTTTTT. Full variable domain (outside the CDR3, taken from reference TRBV3-1 and TRBJ2-2): DTAVSQTPKYLVTQMGNDKSIKCEQNLGHDTMYWYKQDSKKFLKIMFSYNNKELIINETVPNRFSPKSPDKAHLNLHINSLELGDSAVYFCASSPLGEAGTGELFFGEGSRLTVL.